This T cell receptor beta chain was identified in a study of blood T cell repertoires in COVID-19 (dated by TCRdb to the early 2020s). Study-wide context: Samples covering the acute and convalescent phases of COVID-19 were provided by collaborators in the United States, Italy and Spain. Samples came from the ongoing ImmuneRACE study (first 160 participants) plus 1,254 subjects from 6 global collaborators. The material from the prospective study consisted of cDNA or gDNA derived from T cells, B-cell-depleted T cells, or PBMCs. HLA class I and class II types, where available, came from metadata supplied by the sample provider rather than from assay-based typing. Deeply sampled blood TCRbeta repertoires from subjects exposed to, actively infected with, or recovered from COVID-19 were included in the dataset. A freely available public database, intended as a resource for researchers studying the immune response to SARS-CoV-2, is where the repertoires were released. Sample metadata almost always included a de-identified subject ID, COVID-19 status, age in years and sex.

At one collaborating source in Seattle, patients were enrolled during active infection and were followed longitudinally through the course of disease. Each collaborating institution followed its own protocols to collect whole blood in K2EDTA tubes. For TCRbeta analysis, collaborators shipped samples in one of three forms: frozen whole blood, isolated PBMCs, or DNA extracted from either of those sample types. TCRbeta CDR3 regions were amplified from genomic DNA by means of the immunoSEQ Assay, a bias-controlled multiplex PCR. Processing in the source paper ran as follows. Within the assay, amplification of reference gene primers was used to estimate how many nucleated cells each sample contained. Sequence reads were collapsed and filtered to measure the absolute abundance of every unique TCRbeta CDR3 rearrangement. For each sample, productive Simpson clonality was calculated as the square root of Simpson's diversity index across productive rearrangements. TCRdb's version of the immuneACCESS table is confined to in-frame rearrangements and falls short of the full clone set. An unresolved V gene accounts for under half of the shortfall where checked; the remainder is of unknown origin. The DNA gave D and trimming, while V, J and clone size come from that table. Here the sample has around 150,000 clones; approximately 93% occur a single time. Just under 2% of the sample belongs to the ten largest clones.

Comments on this clone: The antigen this receptor binds is unknown. Base qualities are not provided; no much larger clone lies one nucleotide away.

Overall results and qualifications from the work: The amount of clinical and demographic metadata varied by source and participant and was provided uncurated.

CDR3 length: 13 amino acids, cysteine to phenylalanine. Only CDR3 DNA is held: 39 bases, read in frame from base 1. V and J lose 6 bases and 0 bases, and a span of 8 bases separates them. The germline V gene specifies SGHVS as CDR1 and FNYEAQ as CDR2. This receptor was identified in a woman between 55 and 75 years old with COVID-19, enrolled during active disease. Sequencing was performed on peripheral blood. The rearrangement joined TRBV7-6 to TRBJ1-1, with an unclear D gene assignment. The CDR3 reads as follows: CASSVTVNTEAFF. The DNA sequence is given as TGTGCCAGCAGTGTGACTGTGAACACTGAAGCTTTCTTT.